A single sample is the source of the 8 T cell receptor beta chains below, sequenced in a study of technical replicates of blood from several donors. Assay: immunoSEQ multiplex PCR; the TCRdb copy retains only in-frame clones and omits some. The table records 65,000 to 85,000 clones, about 96% of them present only once. Sequencing was performed on T cells isolated from PBMCs. The receptors were sampled from a human donor in good health.

The rearrangement joins TRBV7-9 to TRBJ1-4; D remains unclear. The V gene lost 5 bases and the J gene lost 6 bases, with 13 bases spanning the gap. The V gene's germline CDR1 is SEHNR and CDR2 FQNEAQ (reference sequence). The CDR3 extends over 14 amino acids. CDR3 coding DNA: TGTGCCAGCAGCCAGGCGGGGTTACATGAAAAACTGTTTTTT. It specifies CASSQAGLHEKLFF.

V usage is TRBV28 and J usage is TRBJ2-7, with 9 bases lining up with TRBD2. Per the germline V gene, CDR1 is MDHEN and CDR2 is SYDVKM. Losses at the gene ends were 3 bases for V and 3 bases for J; bases not matched to a gene: 6. The CDR3 is made up of 15 amino acids. CDR3 nucleotides: TGTGCCAGCAGTTTGACTAGCGGAAGCCTCTACGAGCAGTACTTC. It yields the protein CASSLTSGSLYEQYF.

The chain uses TRBV18 and TRBJ2-3, with TRBD2 matching over 12 bases. This CDR3 spans 20 amino acids. Germline CDR1 and CDR2: KGHSH and LQKENI. J was trimmed by 4 bases and V by 2 bases; bases with no gene match: 16. The CDR3 nucleotides are TGTGCCAGCTCACCAGCCTTCCTTCGCCTAGCGGGAGGGATGGCAGATACGCAGTATTTT. Amino acid sequence: CASSPAFLRLAGGMADTQYF.

The chain is built from TRBV27 and TRBJ2-1, with a possible D match to TRBD2 (5 bases). CDR3 length equals 16 residues. V lost 5 bases and J lost 4, with 18 bases in between. Germline values: CDR1 MNHEY, CDR2 SMNVEV (reference sequence). CDR3 nucleotide sequence: TGTGCCAGCAGTCCCCCCGGCAGCGGCCTATACAATGAGCAGTTCTTC. Protein product: CASSPPGSGLYNEQFF.

J is TRBJ2-5 and V is TRBV7-9; the match to TRBD2 covers 12 bases. The CDR3 runs 18 residues. CDR1 and CDR2 from the germline V gene are SEHNR and FQNEAQ (reference sequence). After removal of 5 bases from V and 2 bases from J, the junction contained 12 bases not matched to a gene. The CDR3 loop reads CASSQPGLAGNFQETQYF. The DNA of the CDR3 is TGTGCCAGCAGCCAGCCCGGACTAGCGGGGAACTTTCAAGAGACCCAGTACTTC.

This clone was detected only once. J is TRBJ1-1 and V is TRBV7-9; D is ambiguous. The germline V gene has CDR1 SEHNR and CDR2 FQNEAQ (reference sequence). The CDR3 spans 14 residues. Trimming stripped 3 bases from V and 4 bases from J, with 12 bases between. For the CDR3, the DNA is TGTGCCAGCAGCTTTAGAACTTCGGGCACTGAAGCTTTCTTT. Amino acid sequence: CASSFRTSGTEAFF.

The gene calls are TRBV19 and TRBJ1-3; D unresolved. The length of the CDR3 is 12 residues. Germline-derived CDR1 and CDR2 are LNHDA and SQIVND (reference sequence). Trimming shortened V by 0 bases and J by 7 bases, and 4 bases separated the two germline ends. CDR3 in amino acids: CASSIDPNTIYF. The CDR3 DNA is TGTGCCAGTAGTATAGACCCGAACACCATATATTTT.

The chain links TRBV9 to TRBJ2-3, with D perhaps matching TRBD1 (7 bases). The CDR3 length is 16 residues. V was cut by 0 bases and J by 4 bases, with 15 bases left in between. CDR1 and CDR2 (germline): SGDLS, YYNGEE. CDR3 protein: CASSVVGGQGADTQYF. For the CDR3, the DNA is TGTGCCAGCAGCGTAGTTGGGGGGCAGGGGGCAGATACGCAGTATTTT.